The 21 T cell receptor beta chains listed next were all sequenced from one sample in a study of early T cells in non-severe SARS-CoV-2 infection. TCRdb itself ran the 5' RACE reads through MiXCR, one entry per CDR3 protein. This table has tens of thousands of distinct CDR3 sequences, almost 5.5% appearing once. The sequencing here drew on whole blood, taken at baseline. The receptors stem from an adult who was a healthcare worker with PCR-confirmed SARS-CoV-2 infection or an uninfected control (not recorded which).

This clonotype was seen ten or more times. The gene calls are TRBV12-3 or TRBV12-4 and TRBJ2-6; no definite D call. V was cut by 8 bases and J by 0 bases, with 11 bases left in between. The CDR3 has 15 amino acids. The CDR3 region has the DNA TGTGCCAGCTGTTCGTGGGGCTCTGGGGCCAACGTCCTGACTTTC. Protein product: CASCSWGSGANVLTF.

This clonotype was recorded a few times. This chain uses TRBV28 with TRBJ2-7; 7 positions match TRBD2. CDR3 size: 15 residues. Germline CDR1 is MDHEN and CDR2 is SYDVKM. V shed 3 bases, J shed 3 bases, and the junction held 8 bases outside the gene matches. CDR3 coding DNA: TGTGCCAGCAGTTTTCCTGGGGCGGGAGACTACGAGCAGTACTTC. This gives the protein CASSFPGAGDYEQYF.

There are a few counts of this clonotype. The rearrangement joins TRBV29-1 to TRBJ2-7; a weak D match, TRBD1 (6 bases). The CDR3 sequence is 13 residues long. The V gene's germline CDR1 is SQVTM and CDR2 ANQGSEA. The V and J ends lost 6 bases and 7 bases respectively, with 19 bases between them. The DNA of the CDR3 is TGCAGCGTCGCGAGGACAGAGCCGGGAGAGCAGTACTTC. This translates into CSVARTEPGEQYF.

This clonotype was recorded many times. V usage is TRBV12-3 or TRBV12-4 and J usage is TRBJ2-2; 8 bases fit TRBD2. V shed 5 bases and J 3 bases; nucleotides not matched to a gene: 8. The CDR3 contains 16 residues. CDR3 amino acids: CASSRIRGGHTGELFF. CDR3 in DNA: TGTGCCAGCAGTAGAATCCGGGGGGGGCACACCGGGGAGCTGTTTTTT.

This clonotype was recorded at least ten times. The CDR3 nucleotides read TGTGCCAGCAGTTTAGCTTTGAACACTGAAGCTTTCTTT. This encodes CASSLALNTEAFF. The rearrangement links TRBV27 to TRBJ1-1; no clear D gene. The V end lost 2 bases, the J end lost 0 bases, and 4 bases lay between the germline ends. CDR3 length: 13 residues. Germline CDR1 is MNHEY and CDR2 is SMNVEV (reference sequence).

This clonotype was detected only a few times. This chain links TRBV20-1 with TRBJ1-5; the D gene is possibly TRBD1 (5 bases). Germline lookup yields CDR1 DFQATT and CDR2 SNEGSKA (reference sequence). The CDR3 has 15 amino acids. V shed 0 bases and J shed 5 bases, with 14 bases lying between them. The CDR3 DNA follows: TGCAGTGCTAGAGATCTTAGGGGATTTTATCAGCCCCAGCATTTT. Translation gives CSARDLRGFYQPQHF.

Details on this clonotype: This may arise from a read error, as a much more abundant clone is one base away. The chain has TRBV29-1 and TRBJ2-1, with 8 bases that match TRBD1. This CDR3 contains 16 residues. Germline CDR1 and CDR2: SQVTM and ANQGSEA. The CDR3 sequence: CSAPRFGTGAYNKQFF. As DNA, the CDR3 is TGCAGCGCCCCTAGATTCGGGACAGGCGCTTACAATAAGCAGTTCTTC.

The table lists this clonotype with many counts. Here the CDR3 reads CASSLGGTGTGDTQYF. CDR3 sequence (DNA): TGTGCCAGCAGCTTAGGGGGGACAGGGACAGGGGATACGCAGTATTTT. The chain carries TRBV7-3 and TRBJ2-3; 9 nucleotides line up with TRBD1. V dropped 2 bases and J dropped 6; count of bases not matched to a gene: 9. The CDR3 has 16 amino acids. Germline assignment: CDR1 SGHTA and CDR2 FQGTGA.

This clonotype has a handful of counts. This chain links TRBV28 with TRBJ1-1, with 8 bases lining up with TRBD1. Unmatched junction bases numbered 9, after V lost 7 bases and J lost 2 bases. The CDR3 is 15 residues long. Germline V lookup: CDR1 MDHEN, CDR2 SYDVKM. The CDR3 protein is CASTDAGGLNTEAFF. In nucleotides, the CDR3 is TGTGCCAGCACGGACGCAGGGGGCCTAAACACTGAAGCTTTCTTT.

This clonotype was counted a few times. J is TRBJ2-7 and V is TRBV12-3 or TRBV12-4; 7 nucleotides line up with TRBD1. V lost 7 bases to trimming and J lost 6 bases; unmatched junction nucleotides: 9. CDR3 length: 13 residues. The CDR3 loop reads CASKDRRGLEQYF. DNA of the CDR3: TGTGCCAGCAAGGACAGGCGCGGCCTCGAGCAGTACTTC.

The genes are TRBV9 and TRBJ2-2; 10 nucleotides align to TRBD2. Germline V lookup: CDR1 SGDLS, CDR2 YYNGEE. The CDR3 is 15 residues long. V shed 5 bases, J shed 8 bases, and the junction held 9 bases outside the gene matches. Here the CDR3 DNA reads TGTGCCAGCAGAAGAGCGGGAGGGCCCGCTGGGGAGCTGTTTTTT. This encodes CASRRAGGPAGELFF. The full variable domain, in which reference TRBV9 and TRBJ2-2 provide the parts outside the CDR3, is DSGVTQTPKHLITATGQRVTLRCSPRSGDLSVYWYQQSLDQGLQFLIQYYNGEERAKGNILERFSAQQFPDLHSELNLSSLELGDSALYFCASRRAGGPAGELFFGEGSRLTVL.

This clonotype was seen more than once but under ten times. V usage is TRBV14 and J usage is TRBJ2-5; tentatively, D is TRBD1 (6 bases). CDR1 SGHDN and CDR2 FVKESK come from the germline V gene. Trimming took off 0 bases at V and 4 bases at J, with 9 bases between the two ends. CDR3 size: 14 residues. CDR3 DNA sequence: TGTGCCAGCAGCCAAGATACAGGGAGAGAGACCCAGTACTTC. Translation gives CASSQDTGRETQYF.

This clonotype was seen many times. The CDR3 DNA follows: TGTGCCAGCAGTCCCCCTGGGGATACGCAGTATTTT. Translated, it gives CASSPPGDTQYF. The gene calls are TRBV28 and TRBJ2-3; D unclear. Germline values: CDR1 MDHEN, CDR2 SYDVKM. V dropped 5 bases and J dropped 6 bases, with 9 bases sitting between them. The CDR3 has 12 amino acids. The full variable domain, rest sourced from reference TRBV28 and TRBJ2-3, is DVKVTQSSRYLVKRTGEKVFLECVQDMDHENMFWYRQDPGLGLRLIYFSYDVKMKEKGDIPEGYSVSREKKERFSLILESASTNQTSMYLCASSPPGDTQYFGPGTRLTVL.

The chain uses TRBV20-1 and TRBJ2-6, with a weak D call TRBD2 (6 bases). Germline V gene sequence: CDR1 DFQATT, CDR2 SNEGSKA (reference sequence). The germline V and J ends were trimmed by 4 bases and 0 bases, with 16 bases remaining between them. The CDR3 is 17 amino acids. CDR3 DNA: TGCAGTGCTAAGGGACTCTCCAGGCCCTCTGGGGCCAACGTCCTGACTTTC. Protein sequence: CSAKGLSRPSGANVLTF.

The V gene is TRBV11-2, the J gene TRBJ2-3, with 10 bases that match TRBD2. With 3 bases clipped from V and 6 bases from J, the junction kept 6 bases outside the gene matches. The CDR3 consists of 15 residues. The germline gives CDR1 SGHAT, CDR2 FQNNGV. This CDR3 is CASSFGLAATDTQYF. CDR3 nucleotides: TGTGCCAGCAGCTTCGGACTAGCGGCCACGGATACGCAGTATTTT.

This clonotype was seen repeatedly, ten times or more. V and J are TRBV28 and TRBJ2-7; TRBD1 is a possible D gene (7 bases). Trimming shortened V by 6 bases and J by 7 bases, and 19 bases separated the two germline ends. Germline V gives CDR1 MDHEN, CDR2 SYDVKM. The CDR3 sequence is 14 residues long. CDR3 residues: CASSWANRGGEQYF. CDR3 DNA sequence: TGTGCCAGCAGCTGGGCAAACAGGGGAGGAGAGCAGTACTTC.

The V and J genes are TRBV6-5 and TRBJ1-6; possibly TRBD1 for D (6 bases). The CDR3 loop spans 17 amino acids. Trimming removed 6 bases from V and 0 bases from J, with 15 bases in between. CDR1 and CDR2 from the germline V gene are MNHEY and SVGAGI. This chain's CDR3 is CASRDRTGSSYNSPLHF. CDR3 in DNA: TGTGCCAGCAGGGACAGAACGGGGAGCTCCTATAATTCACCCCTCCACTTT.

The chain recombines TRBV20-1 with TRBJ1-2; no definite D call. The CDR3 runs to 10 residues. Trimming removed 3 bases at V and 5 bases at J, with 4 bases between. In germline, CDR1 is DFQATT, CDR2 SNEGSKA (reference sequence). The CDR3 is CSASSYGYTF. The CDR3 DNA is TGCAGTGCTAGTTCTTATGGCTACACCTTC.

This clonotype was detected ten times or more. The chain has TRBV20-1 and TRBJ2-7, with D perhaps matching TRBD2 (5 bases). Germline lookup yields CDR1 DFQATT and CDR2 SNEGSKA (reference sequence). V gave up 1 base and J gave up 3 bases, with 7 bases separating them. The CDR3 loop spans 12 amino acids. The CDR3 DNA reads as TGCAGTGCTAGAGGACTAATCTACGAGCAGTACTTC. Translating gives CSARGLIYEQYF.

The V and J genes are TRBV28 and TRBJ2-1, with 10 bases that match TRBD2. The CDR3 consists of 16 residues. Unmatched junction bases numbered 8, after V lost 5 bases and J lost 4 bases. The germline CDR1 and CDR2 sequences are MDHEN and SYDVKM. CDR3 loop: CASSPTSGTLYNEQFF. The CDR3, as DNA: TGTGCCAGCAGTCCAACTAGCGGGACTTTATACAATGAGCAGTTCTTC.

This clonotype was seen at least ten times. The V gene is TRBV25-1, the J gene TRBJ1-5, with 7 positions matching TRBD1. Trimming removed 6 bases from V and 4 bases from J; junction bases left unmatched: 3. The CDR3 has 13 amino acids. Germline V gene lookup returns CDR1 MGHDK and CDR2 SYGVNS. The DNA for the CDR3 is TGTGCCAGCAGCGGGACAGCTAATCAGCCCCAGCATTTT. This translates into CASSGTANQPQHF.